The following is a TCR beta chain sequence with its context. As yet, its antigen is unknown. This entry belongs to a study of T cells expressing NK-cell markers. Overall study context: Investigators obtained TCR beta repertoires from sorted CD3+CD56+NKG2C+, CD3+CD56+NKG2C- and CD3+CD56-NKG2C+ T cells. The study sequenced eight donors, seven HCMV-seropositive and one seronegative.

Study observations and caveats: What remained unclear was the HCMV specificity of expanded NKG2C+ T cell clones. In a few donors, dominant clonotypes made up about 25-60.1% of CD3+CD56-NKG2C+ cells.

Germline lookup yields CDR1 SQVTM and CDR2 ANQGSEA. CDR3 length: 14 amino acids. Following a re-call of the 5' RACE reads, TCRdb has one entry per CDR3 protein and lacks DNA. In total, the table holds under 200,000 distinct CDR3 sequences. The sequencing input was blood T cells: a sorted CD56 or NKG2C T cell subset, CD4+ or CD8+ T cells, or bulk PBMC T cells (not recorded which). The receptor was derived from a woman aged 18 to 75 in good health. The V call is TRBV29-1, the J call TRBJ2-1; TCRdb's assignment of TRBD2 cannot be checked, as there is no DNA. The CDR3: CSSTTGTSGNEQFF.